These T cell receptor beta chains were read from a single sample in a study of blood T cell repertoires in COVID-19. Sequencing was performed with immunoSEQ multiplex PCR; in TCRdb, only in-frame clones are kept and a portion is missing. The data hold over 130,000 clones, with about nine tenths observed a single time. The material sequenced was peripheral blood. The receptor source for this set is a human donor with COVID-19, enrolled during active disease. The donor label of this sample is uncertain. CDR3s include the opening cysteine and the closing phenylalanine or tryptophan. Each record gives: J gene, D gene, V gene, clone size, CDR3 DNA, CDR3 protein. D genes are given only for firm matches. For some rows the clone size is stated as once, few or many, or as a class when expanded; others skip it.

J: TRBJ2-2; D: .; V: TRBV9; size: .; DNA: TGTGCCAGCAGCCCCCGGACAAGCTCAGGGGAGCTGTTTTTT; CDR3: CASSPRTSSGELFF
J: TRBJ1-3; D: .; V: TRBV15; size: .; DNA: TGTGCCACCAGCACCGGCCGACACTCTGGAAACACCATATATTTT; CDR3: CATSTGRHSGNTIYF
J: TRBJ2-2; D: .; V: TRBV9; size: .; DNA: TGTGCCAGCAGCGTAGCTACAGGGGGAGGGACAGGTCCTAGGGAGCTGTTTTTT; CDR3: CASSVATGGGTGPRELFF
J: TRBJ2-5; D: .; V: TRBV7-6; size: .; DNA: TGTGCCAGCAGCTCCCCCGGGGTAGAGACCCAGTACTTC; CDR3: CASSSPGVETQYF
J: TRBJ2-7; D: TRBD1; V: TRBV4-2; size: .; DNA: TGTGCCAGCAGCCCGACGGGACAGGGCGACTACGAGCAGTACTTC; CDR3: CASSPTGQGDYEQYF
J: TRBJ2-7; D: TRBD2; V: TRBV5-4; size: .; DNA: TGTGCCAGCAGCCCTGGACTAGCGGGGGGTTTGGCGTACTTC; CDR3: CASSPGLAGGLAYF
J: TRBJ2-7; D: TRBD1; V: TRBV5-1; size: .; DNA: TGCGCCAGCAGCAAAGACAGGGGCCACGAGCAGTACTTC; CDR3: CASSKDRGHEQYF
J: TRBJ2-5; D: .; V: TRBV5-1; size: .; DNA: TGCGCCAGCAGCGTCTCATGGGGGGGCGAAGAGACCCAGTACTTC; CDR3: CASSVSWGGEETQYF
J: TRBJ1-2; D: TRBD1; V: TRBV10-2; size: .; DNA: TGCGCCAGCAGTGAGTTGACAGGGGTCCCTAACTATGGCTACACCTTC; CDR3: CASSELTGVPNYGYTF
J: TRBJ2-5; D: .; V: TRBV5-4; size: .; DNA: TGTGCCAGCAGCCTCTTGGGCAGGGGCCCCCAAGAGACCCAGTACTTC; CDR3: CASSLLGRGPQETQYF
J: TRBJ1-4; D: TRBD1; V: TRBV6-4; size: .; DNA: TGTGCCAGCAGCCGGGACAGTAATGAAAAACTGTTTTTT; CDR3: CASSRDSNEKLFF
J: TRBJ2-5; D: TRBD1; V: TRBV5-4; size: once; DNA: TGTGCCAGCAGCTTGGAAGGGACAGGGTTTGTAGAGACCCAGTACTTC; CDR3: CASSLEGTGFVETQYF
J: TRBJ1-5; D: .; V: TRBV19; size: .; DNA: TGTGCCAGTAGTAATGGGGGAGGGGCCGCTCTTTATAGCAATCAGCCCCAGCATTTT; CDR3: CASSNGGGAALYSNQPQHF
J: TRBJ1-4; D: TRBD1; V: TRBV4-1; size: .; DNA: TGCGCCAGCAGCCCCCTGGGACAGATCATTAATGAAAAACTGTTTTTT; CDR3: CASSPLGQIINEKLFF
J: TRBJ1-5; D: .; V: TRBV24-1; size: .; DNA: TGTGCCACCAGTGATTTACCGGGTGTTTTCCGGGTCAGCAATCAGCCCCAGCATTTT; CDR3: CATSDLPGVFRVSNQPQHF
J: TRBJ2-3; D: TRBD2; V: TRBV5-6; size: .; DNA: TGTGCCAGCAGCTTGGTCCCCGCGGGGGGGACGGGTACGCAGTATTTT; CDR3: CASSLVPAGGTGTQYF
J: TRBJ1-1; D: .; V: TRBV11-2; size: .; DNA: TGTGCCAGCAGCTTAGCACAGTATACCTTGAACACTGAAGCTTTCTTT; CDR3: CASSLAQYTLNTEAFF
J: TRBJ1-5; D: .; V: TRBV19; size: .; DNA: TGTGCCAGTAGGTCCCCCGGGACAAGGACCAGGGCCCAGCATTTT; CDR3: CASRSPGTRTRAQHF
J: TRBJ1-1; D: TRBD1; V: TRBV9; size: .; DNA: TGTGCCAGCAGCGTAGCCGACAGGGGGCTCATTGAAGCTTTCTTT; CDR3: CASSVADRGLIEAFF
J: TRBJ1-3; D: .; V: TRBV30; size: .; DNA: TGTGCCTGGAGCAAATCAGGGGACCCCTCTGGAAACACCATATATTTT; CDR3: CAWSKSGDPSGNTIYF
J: TRBJ2-2; D: .; V: TRBV9; size: .; DNA: TGTGCCAGCAGCGCGCTCTTAGGGGGCGGGGAGCTGTTTTTT; CDR3: CASSALLGGGELFF
J: TRBJ2-2; D: .; V: TRBV27; size: .; DNA: TGTGCCAGCAGTGCGAGGGCTCAAAGTTCGGCCGGGGAGCTGTTTTTT; CDR3: CASSARAQSSAGELFF
J: TRBJ2-7; D: .; V: TRBV5-4; size: .; DNA: TGTGCCAGCAGCTTGCAGGGGTACGAGCAGTACTTC; CDR3: CASSLQGYEQYF
J: TRBJ2-5; D: TRBD1; V: TRBV11-2; size: .; DNA: TGTGCCAGCAGCTCGGGACAGGGCTATGAGACCCAGTACTTC; CDR3: CASSSGQGYETQYF
J: TRBJ2-1; D: .; V: TRBV9; size: .; DNA: TGTGCCAGCACGGCCGGGGTCGGTTCCTACAATGAGCAGTTCTTC; CDR3: CASTAGVGSYNEQFF
J: TRBJ1-1; D: TRBD1; V: TRBV28; size: .; DNA: TGTGCCAGCAGTTTACAGGGGGTGAACACTGAAGCTTTCTTT; CDR3: CASSLQGVNTEAFF
J: TRBJ1-4; D: .; V: TRBV19; size: .; DNA: TGTGCCAGTACCCTAGGGCAGGAGGGTGAAAAACTGTTTTTT; CDR3: CASTLGQEGEKLFF
J: TRBJ1-4; D: .; V: TRBV5-1; size: .; DNA: TGCGCCAGCAGCTTGGAGAGACAGCCCAATGAAAAACTGTTTTTT; CDR3: CASSLERQPNEKLFF
J: TRBJ2-5; D: .; V: TRBV5-1; size: .; DNA: TGCGCCAGCAGCTTTCAGGGGCAACAAGAGACCCAGTACTTC; CDR3: CASSFQGQQETQYF
J: TRBJ1-3; D: .; V: TRBV6-1; size: few; DNA: TGTGCCAGCAGTGTAGCAGGGGTTGGAAACACCATATATTTT; CDR3: CASSVAGVGNTIYF
J: TRBJ2-7; D: .; V: TRBV5-4; size: .; DNA: TGTGCCAGCAGCTTAGGGGGGGGCTACGAGCAGTACTTC; CDR3: CASSLGGGYEQYF
J: TRBJ2-4; D: .; V: TRBV15; size: .; DNA: TGTGCCACCAGCAGAGATCTAAGCATTCAGTACTTC; CDR3: CATSRDLSIQYF
J: TRBJ2-7; D: TRBD1; V: TRBV11-1; size: .; DNA: TGTGCCAGCAGCTTAGACGGGACAGGGTTCTACGAGCAGTACTTC; CDR3: CASSLDGTGFYEQYF
J: TRBJ2-1; D: TRBD2; V: TRBV4-2; size: .; DNA: TGTGCCAGCAGCCACCAATCCGGGACTAGCGGCCCCTCGGATGAGCAGTTCTTC; CDR3: CASSHQSGTSGPSDEQFF
J: TRBJ1-1; D: .; V: TRBV10-3; size: .; DNA: TGTGCCGTCCAGGGGAGCACTACCAACACTGAAGCTTTCTTT; CDR3: CAVQGSTTNTEAFF
J: TRBJ1-5; D: .; V: TRBV6-6; size: .; DNA: TGTGCCAGCAGTTCCTCGCAGGGCGGTTATGGCCAGCCCCAGCATTTT; CDR3: CASSSSQGGYGQPQHF
J: TRBJ2-5; D: .; V: TRBV5-5; size: .; DNA: TGTGCCAGCAGCTTGGGAGGGGGTCTACGAGAGACCCAGTACTTC; CDR3: CASSLGGGLRETQYF
J: TRBJ2-2; D: .; V: TRBV6-4; size: .; DNA: TGTGCCAGCACCCTGACTGCGAACACCGGGGAGCTGTTTTTT; CDR3: CASTLTANTGELFF
J: TRBJ2-7; D: TRBD1; V: TRBV19; size: .; DNA: TGTGCCAGTAGTATTACGGACAGGGGGTACGAGCAGTACTTC; CDR3: CASSITDRGYEQYF
J: TRBJ2-3; D: TRBD1; V: TRBV7-9; size: once; DNA: TGTGCCAGCAGCAAAGGGACAGGCACAGATACGCAGTATTTT; CDR3: CASSKGTGTDTQYF
J: TRBJ2-2; D: TRBD1; V: TRBV10-1; size: .; DNA: TGCGCCAGCAGCGACAGACAGGGAGAATTTCCAGGGGAGCTGTTTTTT; CDR3: CASSDRQGEFPGELFF
J: TRBJ1-1; D: TRBD1; V: TRBV6-2/TRBV6-3; size: .; DNA: TGTGCCAGCAGTCCCCCTGACAGGGGCAATGAAGCTTTCTTT; CDR3: CASSPPDRGNEAFF
J: TRBJ2-1; D: TRBD2; V: TRBV2; size: .; DNA: TGTGCCAGCAGTGCGAAGACTAGCGGCCCCAATGAGCAGTTCTTC; CDR3: CASSAKTSGPNEQFF
J: TRBJ1-1; D: TRBD1; V: TRBV9; size: .; DNA: TGTGCCAGCAGCGTAGGGGGGACAGGGACTGAAGCTTTCTTT; CDR3: CASSVGGTGTEAFF
J: TRBJ2-3; D: .; V: TRBV19; size: .; DNA: TGTGCCAGTACCCCATGGGACTCCGGGGATACGCAGTATTTT; CDR3: CASTPWDSGDTQYF
J: TRBJ2-6; D: .; V: TRBV5-4; size: .; DNA: TGTGCCAGCAGCTGGGGCACCCCGAGCTCTGGGGCCAACGTCCTGACTTTC; CDR3: CASSWGTPSSGANVLTF
J: TRBJ2-7; D: .; V: TRBV30; size: .; DNA: TGTGCCTGGAGCCAACTTTACGAGCAGTACTTC; CDR3: CAWSQLYEQYF
J: TRBJ2-1; D: TRBD1; V: TRBV6-6; size: .; DNA: TGTGCCAGCAGTTACCAGGGGGCGAATGAGCAGTTCTTC; CDR3: CASSYQGANEQFF
J: TRBJ1-1; D: .; V: TRBV2; size: .; DNA: TGTGCCAGCAGTGAAGAGGTGACAGGCCTCAATGAAGCTTTCTTT; CDR3: CASSEEVTGLNEAFF
J: TRBJ1-1; D: .; V: TRBV5-6; size: .; DNA: TGTGCCAGCAGCTTGGGGCAGATGAACACTGAAGCTTTCTTT; CDR3: CASSLGQMNTEAFF
J: TRBJ2-2; D: TRBD2; V: TRBV6-6; size: .; DNA: TGTGCCAGCACCCAGGGACTAGCCCACGGGGAGCTGTTTTTT; CDR3: CASTQGLAHGELFF
J: TRBJ1-1; D: .; V: TRBV9; size: .; DNA: TGTGCCAGCAGCGTGGACATCCGAACGAGCACTGAAGCTTTCTTT; CDR3: CASSVDIRTSTEAFF
J: TRBJ2-1; D: TRBD2; V: TRBV10-3; size: once; DNA: TGTGCCATCAGGGCGGCTAGCGGGATGTACAATGAGCAGTTCTTC; CDR3: CAIRAASGMYNEQFF
J: TRBJ1-3; D: TRBD1; V: TRBV18; size: .; DNA: TGTGCCAGCTCACCGGCTTTGGGGACAGGAGATGGGAACACCATATATTTT; CDR3: CASSPALGTGDGNTIYF